Each of the 4 T cell receptor beta chains below was sequenced from the same sample in a study of T cell responses to AZD1222 COVID-19 vaccine. Only in-frame clones appear in the TCRdb table, and some are missing; sequencing was by immunoSEQ multiplex PCR. In the table there are 150,000 to 200,000 clones, 90% of which are singletons. Sequencing used peripheral blood, obtained on day 0 of AZD1222 vaccination. These receptors were obtained from an adult in good health.

This chain links TRBV2 with TRBJ1-4; D remains ambiguous. The V end lost 1 base, the J end lost 11 bases, and 11 bases lay between the germline ends. This CDR3 has 13 amino acids. Germline CDR1 SNHLY, CDR2 FYNNEI. CDR3 DNA sequence: TGTGCCAGCAGTGAAGACGGGAAGTGGAAACTGTTTTTT. Residues: CASSEDGKWKLFF.

The chain is built from TRBV5-6 and TRBJ1-3; D is ambiguous. The CDR3 sequence is 13 residues long. Trimming took 2 bases from V and 8 from J, leaving 11 bases between them. From germline, CDR1 is SGHDT and CDR2 YYEEEE. CDR3 sequence (DNA): TGTGCCAGCAGCTTACGGGGAGGATACACCATATATTTT. Translating it yields CASSLRGGYTIYF. Looking up the rest from reference TRBV5-6 and TRBJ1-3 gives the full variable domain: DAGVTQSPTHLIKTRGQQVTLRCSPKSGHDTVSWYQQALGQGPQFIFQYYEEEERQRGNFPDRFSGHQFPNYSSELNVNALLLGDSALYLCASSLRGGYTIYFGEGSWLTVV.

This clone has only one observation. The chain's CDR3 is CASSLGTGNQMNTEAFF. CDR3 in DNA: TGTGCCAGCTCACTAGGGACAGGGAACCAAATGAACACTGAAGCTTTCTTT. The chain joins TRBV18 to TRBJ1-1, with 9 bases matching TRBD1. Germline lookup yields CDR1 KGHSH and CDR2 LQKENI. The J segment lost 0 bases and the V segment lost 4 bases, leaving 9 bases of the junction unmatched. CDR3 length equals 17 residues.

The table lists this clone with a count of one. The chain links TRBV6-5 to TRBJ2-1; D is unresolved. Germline V gene lookup returns CDR1 MNHEY and CDR2 SVGAGI. The CDR3 has 16 residues. Trimming pared 2 bases from V and 3 bases from J, leaving 14 bases between. CDR3 sequence: CASSYPTLGNYNEQFF. The CDR3 bases are TGTGCCAGCAGTTACCCTACCCTTGGTAACTACAATGAGCAGTTCTTC.